The 4 T cell receptor beta chains below come from one sample, sequenced in a study of identical twins. TCRdb re-called the 5' RACE reads with MiXCR, one entry per CDR3 protein. The table lists approximately 700,000 distinct CDR3 sequences, approximately 6% of them singletons, with 1.5% to 2% in the top ten. The specimen was naive T cells sorted from blood. Every receptor here comes from a man between 18 and 35 years old in good health.

Ten or more counts support this clonotype. The chain is built from TRBV13 and TRBJ2-1; D is perhaps TRBD2 (6 bases). Germline CDR1 is PRHDT and CDR2 is FYEKMQ (reference sequence). Trimming cost V 3 bases and J 10 bases, with 10 bases left between them. This CDR3 spans 12 amino acids. In DNA, the CDR3 is TGTGCCAGCAGCTTTGGGGACTCCGAGCAGTTCTTC. As protein: CASSFGDSEQFF. Drawing the rest from reference TRBV13 and TRBJ2-1, the complete variable domain is AAGVIQSPRHLIKEKRETATLKCYPIPRHDTVYWYQQGPGQDPQFLISFYEKMQSDKGSIPDRFSAQQFSDYHSELNMSSLELGDSALYFCASSFGDSEQFFGPGTRLTVL.

This clonotype was counted a few times. V and J are TRBV5-1 and TRBJ2-7, with 14 nucleotides matching TRBD2. J lost 2 bases, V lost 4 bases, and 14 bases had no gene match. Germline CDR1 reads SGHRS; CDR2 reads YFSETQ. The CDR3 is 19 amino acids. The CDR3 reads CASSPAGLAGGGPTYEQYV. DNA of the CDR3: TGCGCCAGCAGCCCAGCCGGACTAGCGGGAGGAGGTCCCACCTACGAGCAGTACGTC.

This clonotype was observed a few times. This chain links TRBV20-1 with TRBJ2-6; 7 bases line up with TRBD1. With 4 bases clipped from V and 0 bases from J, the junction kept 12 bases outside the gene matches. The V gene's germline CDR1 is DFQATT and CDR2 SNEGSKA (reference sequence). The CDR3 runs to 18 residues. The CDR3 DNA reads as TGCAGTGCTACCCGACAGGGTGTATGGAGCTCTGGGGCCAACGTCCTGACTTTC. As protein: CSATRQGVWSSGANVLTF.

In its sample, this clonotype was seen many times. CDR3 amino acids: CASSQKLMGNTEAFF. The CDR3 DNA sequence: TGCGCCAGCAGCCAAAAGCTGATGGGTAACACTGAAGCTTTCTTT. This rearrangement joins TRBV4-1 to TRBJ1-1; D uncertain. This CDR3 contains 15 residues. The V end was cut by 2 bases, the J end by 2 bases, with 12 bases between. The germline V gene encodes CDR1 MGHRA and CDR2 YSYEKL.